The TCR beta chain described here comes from a study of shared clonotypes between healthy human individuals. The data were produced by immunoSEQ multiplex PCR, yet TCRdb's version contains in-frame clones alone and is incomplete. The data show some 100,000 clones, 68% seen once. Sequencing used memory CD8+ T cells sorted from blood. Subset noted: CD45RO+ cells pooled with CCR7-negative TemRA cells. The TCR originated in a woman aged 25 to 39 in good health.

The CDR3 here is CASGQGTSYNEQFF. The CDR3 nucleotides are TGCGCCAGCGGACAGGGTACCTCCTACAATGAGCAGTTCTTC. The gene calls are TRBV5-1 and TRBJ2-1; 8 positions match TRBD1. Losses at the gene ends were 7 bases for V and 0 bases for J; bases not matched to a gene: 3. The CDR3 totals 14 residues. Germline V gene data show CDR1 as SGHRS and CDR2 as YFSETQ.